The T cell receptor (beta chain) described here comes from a study of pediatric ulcerative colitis. Broader study findings: Repertoires came from total lymphocyte DNA, so rare subsets like regulatory T cells may be missed. Substantially fewer templates came from two patients' blood samples.

Turning to this clone: Its antigen is currently unknown.

Germline trimming cut 5 bases from V and 4 bases from J; bases unmatched to any gene: 9. The germline V gene encodes CDR1 MNHEY and CDR2 SMNVEV (reference sequence). CDR3 size: 15 residues. The rectum was sampled with one to two pinch biopsies at colonoscopy. Samples were sequenced at Survey level, maximum 500,000 reads. Clones were read by immunoSEQ multiplex PCR, and TCRdb kept only the in-frame ones, dropping some. Among tens of thousands of clones listed, 60% to 75% were seen once. J is TRBJ1-2 and V is TRBV27; 8 bases are shared with TRBD1. The TCR was taken from a boy between 10 and 17 years old with severe ulcerative colitis. Sequenced sample: gut tissue. CDR3 bases: TGTGCCAGCAGTCCACCGGGACAGGAACTCTATGGCTACACCTTC. Encoded protein: CASSPPGQELYGYTF.